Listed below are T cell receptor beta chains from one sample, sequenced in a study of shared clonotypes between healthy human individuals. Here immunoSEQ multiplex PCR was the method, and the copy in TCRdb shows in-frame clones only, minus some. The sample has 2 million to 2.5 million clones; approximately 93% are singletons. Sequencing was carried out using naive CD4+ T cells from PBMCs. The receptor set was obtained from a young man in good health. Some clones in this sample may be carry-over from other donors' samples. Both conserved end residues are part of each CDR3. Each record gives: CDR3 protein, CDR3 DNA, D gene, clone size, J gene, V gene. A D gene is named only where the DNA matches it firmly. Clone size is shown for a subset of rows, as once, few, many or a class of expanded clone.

CASSPSQASGELFF,TGTGCCAGCTCACCCAGCCAGGCGAGCGGGGAGCTGTTTTTT,NA,once,TRBJ2-2,TRBV18
CASSTRTASTDTQYF,TGTGCCAGCAGCACCCGGACAGCTAGCACAGATACGCAGTATTTT,NA,once,TRBJ2-3,TRBV9
CASSEMAQGASGANVLTF,TGCGCCAGCAGCGAGATGGCACAGGGGGCCTCTGGGGCCAACGTCCTGACTTTC,TRBD1,NA,TRBJ2-6,TRBV5-1
CASSIGQGAPYEQYF,TGTGCCAGCAGTATTGGACAGGGGGCCCCTTACGAGCAGTACTTC,TRBD1,NA,TRBJ2-7,TRBV6-1
CASLTERNTEAFF,TGTGCCAGCTTAACAGAAAGGAACACTGAAGCTTTCTTT,NA,few,TRBJ1-1,TRBV2
CASSYSGGYGYTF,TGTGCCAGCAGTTACTCCGGAGGCTATGGCTACACCTTC,NA,NA,TRBJ1-2,TRBV6-5
CASSPPRGAYGYTF,TGTGCCAGCAGTCCCCCGAGAGGGGCCTATGGCTACACCTTC,NA,NA,TRBJ1-2,TRBV28
CASSFRFMGSGANVLTF,TGTGCCAGCAGTTTCAGGTTTATGGGCTCTGGGGCCAACGTCCTGACTTTC,NA,NA,TRBJ2-6,TRBV28
CASSRSGGGVEKLFF,TGTGCCAGCAGCAGGAGTGGAGGGGGAGTAGAAAAACTGTTTTTT,NA,NA,TRBJ1-4,TRBV9
CASSRVGNQPQHF,TGTGCCAGCAGCCGGGTCGGTAATCAGCCCCAGCATTTT,NA,once,TRBJ1-5,TRBV7-9